A single sample gave rise to the 32 T cell receptor beta chains below, sequenced in a study of long-term antiretroviral therapy in people with HIV. immunoSEQ v3.0 was run at survey level. The method was immunoSEQ multiplex PCR; TCRdb's version includes in-frame clones alone and lacks a portion of them. Among 15,000 or so clones listed, around 90% were seen once. Here the sequenced sample was unsorted PBMCs, taken 6.2 years after starting antiretroviral therapy. These receptors were obtained from a man aged 35-49 years with HIV.

The chain joins TRBV4-3 to TRBJ2-1; 7 nucleotides align to TRBD1. Trimming cost V 2 bases and J 2 bases; bases outside gene matches: 3. Germline values: CDR1 LGHNA, CDR2 YSLEER. The CDR3 covers 15 residues. The CDR3 is CASSQHRGPYNEQFF. The CDR3 bases are TGCGCCAGCAGCCAACACAGGGGTCCCTACAATGAGCAGTTCTTC.

The chain joins TRBV7-2 to TRBJ2-5; 8 nucleotides agree with TRBD2. The CDR3 runs 15 residues. J gave up 1 base and V 5 bases, and 6 bases lay outside the gene matches. Germline V lookup: CDR1 SGHTA, CDR2 FQGNSA. CDR3 region: CASSTPGLGQETQYF. CDR3 DNA sequence: TGTGCCAGCAGCACCCCGGGACTAGGCCAAGAGACCCAGTACTTC.

CDR3 sequence (DNA): TGTGCCTGTCACAGGGAAAGAGCTTTCTTT. Its protein product is CACHRERAFF. This chain joins TRBV30 and TRBJ1-1; a possible D gene is TRBD1 (6 bases). This CDR3 spans 10 amino acids. The V gene's germline CDR1 is GTSNPN and CDR2 SVGIG (reference sequence). V was trimmed by 6 bases and J by 10 bases, leaving 12 bases between them.

This chain joins TRBV7-2 and TRBJ2-5; the D is unclear. Germline values: CDR1 SGHTA, CDR2 FQGNSA. The CDR3 is made up of 14 amino acids. Trimming cost V 0 bases and J 0 bases, with 5 bases left between them. The CDR3 DNA reads TGTGCCAGCAGCTTAGCGCGGTACCAAGAGACCCAGTACTTC. Protein: CASSLARYQETQYF.

The chain is built from TRBV2 and TRBJ1-2; no clear D gene. The CDR3 loop spans 13 amino acids. Germline V CDR1 and CDR2: SNHLY, FYNNEI. Trimming shortened V by 7 bases and J by 6 bases, and 15 bases separated the two germline ends. CDR3 sequence: CASIPDREDGYTF. The CDR3 DNA is TGTGCCAGCATCCCTGATCGGGAGGATGGCTACACCTTC. The full variable domain, with the rest looked up from reference TRBV2 and TRBJ1-2, is EPEVTQTPSHQVTQMGQEVILRCVPISNHLYFYWYRQILGQKVEFLVSFYNNEISEKSEIFDDQFSVERPDGSNFTLKIRSTKLEDSAMYFCASIPDREDGYTFGSGTRLTVV.

V usage is TRBV6-4 and J usage is TRBJ1-1; perhaps TRBD1 as D (6 bases). V lost 1 base to trimming and J lost 10 bases, with 10 bases between them. The CDR3 spans 12 residues. In germline, CDR1 is MRHNA, CDR2 SNTAGT. Written as DNA, the CDR3 is TGTGCCAGCAGTGACTGGTCAGGGGCAGCTTTCTTT. This sequence encodes CASSDWSGAAFF.

This clone was recorded once. The chain links TRBV30 to TRBJ2-7; D is undetermined. Germline lookup yields CDR1 GTSNPN and CDR2 SVGIG (reference sequence). The CDR3 consists of 12 residues. Trimming removed 2 bases at V and 0 bases at J, with 5 bases between. The CDR3 loop reads CAWSSSSYEQYF. In DNA, the CDR3 is TGTGCCTGGAGTAGTTCCTCCTACGAGCAGTACTTC.

The genes are TRBV7-9 and TRBJ1-1; D is possibly TRBD1 (5 bases). The CDR3 loop spans 15 amino acids. Deletions cut 5 bases from V and 2 bases from J, with 15 bases between. Germline V lookup: CDR1 SEHNR, CDR2 FQNEAQ (reference sequence). CDR3 nucleotides: TGTGCCAGCAGCCGCTGGGGGTCCATTAACACTGAAGCTTTCTTT. Translation gives CASSRWGSINTEAFF.

This chain links TRBV27 with TRBJ2-3; 7 positions match TRBD2. J gave up 4 bases and V 4 bases, and 5 bases lay outside the gene matches. Germline V gives CDR1 MNHEY, CDR2 SMNVEV (reference sequence). This CDR3 is built from 14 residues. The CDR3 spells CASSSGRRADTQYF. CDR3 in DNA: TGTGCCAGCAGTTCCGGGAGGAGGGCAGATACGCAGTATTTT.

The gene calls are TRBV27 and TRBJ2-7; 10 nucleotides agree with TRBD1. The ends lost 7 bases at V and 3 bases at J; junction bases unmatched: 6. This CDR3 contains 14 residues. Per the germline V gene, CDR1 is MNHEY and CDR2 is SMNVEV (reference sequence). The CDR3 sequence: CASTPGQGFYEQYF. The CDR3 DNA is TGTGCCAGCACTCCGGGACAGGGGTTCTACGAGCAGTACTTC.

The chain couples TRBV7-8 to TRBJ1-1; D may be TRBD1 (5 bases). This CDR3 contains 14 residues. Trimming took 1 base from V and 5 from J, leaving 11 bases between them. Germline-derived CDR1 and CDR2 are SGHVS and FQNEAQ. The CDR3 coding sequence is TGTGCCAGCAGCTTAGGACCAGGGAGTACTGAAGCTTTCTTT. Translation gives CASSLGPGSTEAFF.

The chain links TRBV9 to TRBJ2-7; D might be TRBD1 (6 bases). Trimming stripped 0 bases from V and 6 bases from J, with 13 bases between. The length of the CDR3 is 14 residues. CDR1 is SGDLS, CDR2 YYNGEE, per germline. Here the CDR3 reads CASSVVGRGSEQYF. Here the CDR3 DNA reads TGTGCCAGCAGCGTAGTCGGAAGGGGGAGCGAGCAGTACTTC. The entire variable domain, with the rest obtained from reference TRBV9 and TRBJ2-7, is as follows: DSGVTQTPKHLITATGQRVTLRCSPRSGDLSVYWYQQSLDQGLQFLIQYYNGEERAKGNILERFSAQQFPDLHSELNLSSLELGDSALYFCASSVVGRGSEQYFGPGTRLTVT.

The V gene is TRBV6-1, the J gene TRBJ1-6; D call uncertain. Trimming took 10 bases from V and 2 from J, leaving 12 bases between them. Per germline, CDR1 MNHNS and CDR2 SASEGT. This CDR3 region has 14 residues. The CDR3 loop reads CATPSWTYNSPLHF. Written as DNA, the CDR3 is TGTGCCACACCTTCCTGGACCTATAATTCACCCCTCCACTTT.

The chain combines TRBV7-2 with TRBJ2-7, with 13 bases that match TRBD2. This CDR3 has 16 residues. V lost 5 bases and J lost 2; bases outside the gene matches: 6. Germline V gives CDR1 SGHTA, CDR2 FQGNSA. As DNA, the CDR3 is TGTGCCAGCAGCCGAGGGACTAGCGGGACTACCTACGAGCAGTACTTC. It translates to CASSRGTSGTTYEQYF.

The CDR3 region has the DNA TGTGCCAGCAGACAACCAGGAGCTTTCGGCTACACCTTC. This codes for CASRQPGAFGYTF. The chain employs TRBV28 and TRBJ1-2; no reliable D call. Germline assignment: CDR1 MDHEN and CDR2 SYDVKM. The CDR3 runs to 13 residues. V was cut by 6 bases and J by 8 bases, with 16 bases left in between.

The chain recombines TRBV7-9 with TRBJ1-1; D may be TRBD1 (5 bases). CDR3 length equals 14 residues. Germline lookup yields CDR1 SEHNR and CDR2 FQNEAQ (reference sequence). The V end lost 4 bases, the J end lost 6 bases, and 15 bases lay between the germline ends. DNA of the CDR3: TGTGCCAGCAGCTCCGCGGGGCAGGCTGCTGAAGCTTTCTTT. Its protein is CASSSAGQAAEAFF.

The chain recombines TRBV19 with TRBJ1-5; 9 bases fit TRBD1. V lost 3 bases to trimming and J lost 6 bases; unmatched junction nucleotides: 9. The CDR3 length is 16 residues. Per the germline V gene, CDR1 is LNHDA and CDR2 is SQIVND (reference sequence). In nucleotides, the CDR3 is TGTGCCAGTAGTATTACGACAGGGGGAAACAGTCAGCCCCAGCATTTT. As protein: CASSITTGGNSQPQHF.

This chain uses TRBV27 with TRBJ2-7; D remains ambiguous. The CDR3 covers 14 residues. Trimming removed 0 bases from V and 2 bases from J, with 8 bases in between. CDR1 MNHEY and CDR2 SMNVEV come from the germline V gene (reference sequence). For the CDR3, the DNA is TGTGCCAGCAGTTTATCAGCGCCTCCCTACGAGCAGTACTTC. Translation gives CASSLSAPPYEQYF.

This clone was detected once. The gene calls are TRBV30 and TRBJ1-1; D not certain. From germline, CDR1 is GTSNPN and CDR2 SVGIG (reference sequence). V lost 0 bases to trimming and J lost 6 bases, with 17 bases between them. The CDR3 spans 15 residues. For the CDR3, the DNA is TGTGCCTGGAGTGTACTCGCACCGGCAAACTCTGAAGCTTTCTTT. It encodes CAWSVLAPANSEAFF.

The chain has TRBV28 and TRBJ2-2; D not certain. V lost 4 bases to trimming and J lost 7 bases, with 10 bases between them. CDR1 is MDHEN and CDR2 is SYDVKM in the germline V gene. The CDR3 runs to 13 residues. The CDR3 is CASSWRRNGELFF. In nucleotides, the CDR3 is TGTGCCAGCAGTTGGCGCCGGAACGGGGAGCTGTTTTTT.

The CDR3 here is CASSQRPGQGSEKAEAFF. CDR3 nucleotides: TGTGCCAGCTCACAGAGACCGGGACAGGGGAGCGAGAAGGCTGAAGCTTTCTTT. V is TRBV18 and J is TRBJ1-1; 10 nucleotides match TRBD1. The germline V gene encodes CDR1 KGHSH and CDR2 LQKENI. This CDR3 is 18 amino acids long. J was trimmed by 6 bases and V by 4 bases; bases with no gene match: 17. The whole variable domain, filled in from reference TRBV18 and TRBJ1-1, reads NAGVMQNPRHLVRRRGQEARLRCSPMKGHSHVYWYRQLPEEGLKFMVYLQKENIIDESGMPKERFSAEFPKEGPSILRIQQVVRGDSAAYFCASSQRPGQGSEKAEAFFGQGTRLTVV.

The genes are TRBV10-3 and TRBJ2-5; 8 nucleotides match TRBD2. There are 15 residues in the CDR3. Losses at the gene ends were 0 bases for V and 4 bases for J; bases not matched to a gene: 4. Germline CDR1 reads ENHRY; CDR2 reads SYGVKD. CDR3 sequence reads: CAISESTAGGETQYF. CDR3 nucleotides: TGTGCCATCAGTGAGTCGACTGCGGGAGGAGAGACCCAGTACTTC.

This clone is a singleton in its sample. The J gene is TRBJ2-7, the V gene TRBV28, with D possibly matching TRBD2 (6 bases). V was pared by 1 base and J by 7 bases, with 8 bases between. The CDR3 sequence is 12 residues long. Germline-derived CDR1 and CDR2 are MDHEN and SYDVKM. DNA for the CDR3: TGTGCCAGCAGTTTATCCAGCGGGGAGCAGTACTTC. This encodes CASSLSSGEQYF. Full variable domain (rest looked up from reference TRBV28 and TRBJ2-7): DVKVTQSSRYLVKRTGEKVFLECVQDMDHENMFWYRQDPGLGLRLIYFSYDVKMKEKGDIPEGYSVSREKKERFSLILESASTNQTSMYLCASSLSSGEQYFGPGTRLTVT.

The rearrangement joins TRBV28 to TRBJ1-2; D call uncertain. The CDR3 has 12 amino acids. Trimming took 8 bases from V and 4 from J, leaving 11 bases between them. Germline values: CDR1 MDHEN, CDR2 SYDVKM. The CDR3 here is CASHRSPYGYTF. The CDR3 DNA reads as TGTGCCAGCCACAGAAGCCCCTATGGCTACACCTTC.

The chain couples TRBV27 to TRBJ1-2; TRBD1 might be the D (6 bases). The length of the CDR3 is 13 residues. Germline lookup yields CDR1 MNHEY and CDR2 SMNVEV (reference sequence). The V gene lost 5 bases and the J gene lost 4 bases, with 11 bases spanning the gap. The CDR3 region has the DNA TGTGCCAGCAGTAGGGGACACGGCTATGGCTACACCTTC. This gives the protein CASSRGHGYGYTF.

The chain has TRBV5-1 and TRBJ2-5; TRBD1 or TRBD2 may be the D gene (6 bases each). Trimming took off 7 bases at V and 4 bases at J, with 17 bases between the two ends. The CDR3 has 14 amino acids. Germline CDR1 and CDR2: SGHRS and YFSETQ. In DNA, the CDR3 is TGCGCCAGCTCCCAAGGGGGGTGGGGAGAGACCCAGTACTTC. The encoded protein is CASSQGGWGETQYF.

The rearrangement uses TRBV5-5 and TRBJ2-1, with 9 bases lining up with TRBD2. Germline CDR1 reads SGHKS; CDR2 reads YYEKEE (reference sequence). This CDR3 is built from 16 residues. V was pared by 4 bases and J by 1 base, with 6 bases of the junction left unmatched. The CDR3 loop is CASSRSLAGSYNEQFF. CDR3 DNA sequence: TGTGCCAGCAGCCGATCCCTAGCGGGATCCTACAATGAGCAGTTCTTC. The whole variable domain, remainder taken from reference TRBV5-5 and TRBJ2-1, is DAGVTQSPTHLIKTRGQQVTLRCSPISGHKSVSWYQQVLGQGPQFIFQYYEKEERGRGNFPDRFSARQFPNYSSELNVNALLLGDSALYLCASSRSLAGSYNEQFFGPGTRLTVL.

The V gene is TRBV7-3, the J gene TRBJ2-7; TRBD2 agrees at 9 bases. The CDR3 length is 14 residues. The V segment lost 6 bases and the J segment 6 bases; nucleotides outside the gene matches: 9. Germline CDR1 reads SGHTA; CDR2 reads FQGTGA. CDR3 loop: CASSLAGAVSEQYF. In DNA form, the CDR3 reads TGTGCCAGCAGTTTAGCGGGAGCTGTCTCCGAGCAGTACTTC. The full variable domain, in which reference TRBV7-3 and TRBJ2-7 provide the parts outside the CDR3, is GAGVSQTPSNKVTEKGKYVELRCDPISGHTALYWYRQSLGQGPEFLIYFQGTGAADDSGLPNDRFFAVRPEGSVSTLKIQRTERGDSAVYLCASSLAGAVSEQYFGPGTRLTVT.

This chain links TRBV7-3 with TRBJ2-1, with TRBD2 matching 11 bases. This CDR3 is 15 amino acids long. V gave up 3 bases and J gave up 9 bases; unmatched junction bases: 7. Germline CDR1 is SGHTA and CDR2 is FQGTGA. CDR3 bases: TGTGCCAGCAGCTTTACTAGCGGGAGTTGGGGTGAGCAGTTCTTC. Residues: CASSFTSGSWGEQFF.

This chain joins TRBV7-3 and TRBJ1-1; D uncertain. Germline CDR1 and CDR2: SGHTA and FQGTGA. Trimming removed 1 base at V and 3 bases at J, with 6 bases between. The CDR3 extends over 13 amino acids. The CDR3 DNA reads as TGTGCCAGCAGCTTAAGGGGAGACACTGAAGCTTTCTTT. Protein sequence: CASSLRGDTEAFF.

This chain joins TRBV7-2 and TRBJ2-3; D possibly corresponds to TRBD2 (5 bases). The CDR3 extends over 15 amino acids. The ends were cut back, 1 base at V and 3 bases at J, with 11 bases in the middle. The germline CDR1 and CDR2 sequences are SGHTA and FQGNSA. CDR3 in DNA: TGTGCCAGCAGCTTAGACGAGGGTGGTACAGATACGCAGTATTTT. Protein sequence: CASSLDEGGTDTQYF. Full variable domain (outside the CDR3, taken from reference TRBV7-2 and TRBJ2-3): GAGVSQSPSNKVTEKGKDVELRCDPISGHTALYWYRQSLGQGLEFLIYFQGNSAPDKSGLPSDRFSAERTGGSVSTLTIQRTQQEDSAVYLCASSLDEGGTDTQYFGPGTRLTVL.

CDR3 sequence reads: CSVITRLEGTGELFF. The CDR3 nucleotides are TGCAGCGTTATAACCCGTCTCGAAGGCACCGGGGAGCTGTTTTTT. V usage is TRBV29-1 and J usage is TRBJ2-2; the D is unclear. Between the trimmed V and J ends, which lost 5 bases and 4 bases, there was a span of 17 bases. Germline-derived CDR1 and CDR2 are SQVTM and ANQGSEA. There are 15 residues in the CDR3.